This T cell receptor beta chain originates from a study of blood T cell repertoires in COVID-19. Study-level information: Researchers got acute and convalescent COVID-19 samples from the United States, Italy and Spain.

Per the original data handling: Researchers report that nucleated cell counts were estimated from reference gene primer amplification. The repertoire was sequenced with immunoSEQ multiplex PCR; TCRdb's copy has only in-frame clones and lacks some. Clone size and the V and J calls come from that table; the DNA yielded D and trimming. The sample lists about 200,000 clones; roughly 80% were seen once. This receptor was taken from a man in his fifties or sixties with acute or convalescent COVID-19. The sample was peripheral blood.

Here the CDR3 DNA reads TGTGCCAGCAGTTTAACAGGGGGCGATGGCTACACCTTC. Translated, it gives CASSLTGGDGYTF. This chain joins TRBV12-3 or TRBV12-4 and TRBJ1-2; 9 bases match TRBD1. The CDR3 spans 13 residues. The J segment lost 6 bases and the V segment lost 2 bases, leaving 1 base of the junction unmatched.